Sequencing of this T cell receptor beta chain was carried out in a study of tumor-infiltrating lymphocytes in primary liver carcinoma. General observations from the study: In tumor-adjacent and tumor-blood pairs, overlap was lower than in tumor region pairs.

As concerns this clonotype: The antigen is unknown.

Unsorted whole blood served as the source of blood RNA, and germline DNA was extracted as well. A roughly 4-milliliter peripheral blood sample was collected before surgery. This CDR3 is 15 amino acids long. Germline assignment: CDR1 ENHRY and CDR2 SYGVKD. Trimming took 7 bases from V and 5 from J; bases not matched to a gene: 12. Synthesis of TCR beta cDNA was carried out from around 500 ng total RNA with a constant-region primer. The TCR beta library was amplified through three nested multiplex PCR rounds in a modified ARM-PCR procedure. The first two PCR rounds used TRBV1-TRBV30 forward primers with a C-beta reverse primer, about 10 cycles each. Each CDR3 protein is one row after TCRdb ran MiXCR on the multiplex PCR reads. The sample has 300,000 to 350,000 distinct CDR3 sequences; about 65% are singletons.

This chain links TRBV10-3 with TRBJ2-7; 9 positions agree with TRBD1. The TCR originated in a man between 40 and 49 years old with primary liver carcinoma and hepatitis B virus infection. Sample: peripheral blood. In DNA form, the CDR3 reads TGTGCCATCACCGAGGGGAGACAGGGGGTCCACGAGCAGTACTTC. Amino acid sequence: CAITEGRQGVHEQYF.